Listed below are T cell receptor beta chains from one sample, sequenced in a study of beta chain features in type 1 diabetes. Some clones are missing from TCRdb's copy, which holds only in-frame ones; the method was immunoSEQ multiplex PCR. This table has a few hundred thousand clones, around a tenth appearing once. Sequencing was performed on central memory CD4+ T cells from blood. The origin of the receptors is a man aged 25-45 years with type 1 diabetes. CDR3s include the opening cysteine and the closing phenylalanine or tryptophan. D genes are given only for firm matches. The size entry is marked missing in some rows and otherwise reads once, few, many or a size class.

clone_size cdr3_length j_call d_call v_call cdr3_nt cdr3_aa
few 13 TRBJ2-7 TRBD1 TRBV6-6 TGTGCCAGCAGCCGGGACAGGGTCTACGAGCAGTACTTC CASSRDRVYEQYF
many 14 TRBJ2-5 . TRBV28 TGTGCCAGCAGCCAGGGAGGGGGGCAAGAGACCCAGTACTTC CASSQGGGQETQYF
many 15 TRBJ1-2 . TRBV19 TGTGCCAGTAGTATTGGAGGGTCCGCTGACTATGGCTACACCTTC CASSIGGSADYGYTF
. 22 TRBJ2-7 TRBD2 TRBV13 TGTGCCAGCAGCTCCTTCGGGCGGTGGTCCGGGGGGGCTAGCGGGAGGGCCTACGAGCAGTACTTC CASSSFGRWSGGASGRAYEQYF
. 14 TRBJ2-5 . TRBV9 TGTGCCAGCAGCGGAGGGACCCTCCAAGAGACCCAGTACTTC CASSGGTLQETQYF
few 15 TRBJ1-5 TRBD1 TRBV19 TGTGCCAGTAGTGGGACAGGGCTGGGCAATCAGCCCCAGCATTTT CASSGTGLGNQPQHF
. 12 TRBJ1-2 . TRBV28 TGTGCCAGCCAGACCGCTAACTATGGCTACACCTTC CASQTANYGYTF
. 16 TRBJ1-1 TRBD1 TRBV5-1 TGCGCCAGCAGCTTGCTGGGAGGACAGGGCTCCACTGAAGCTTTCTTT CASSLLGGQGSTEAFF
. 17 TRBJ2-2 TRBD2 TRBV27 TGTGCCAGCAGTTTCCGGCGCGGGGGTACGGACACCGGGGAGCTGTTTTTT CASSFRRGGTDTGELFF
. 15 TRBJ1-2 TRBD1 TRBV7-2 TGTGCCAGCAGCTTAGGGATGACAGGGGCCTATGGCTACACCTTC CASSLGMTGAYGYTF
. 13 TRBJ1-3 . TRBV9 TGTGCCAGCAGCCATTTAGCGGGAAACACCATATATTTT CASSHLAGNTIYF
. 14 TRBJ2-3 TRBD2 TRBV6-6 TGTGCCAGCAGATTTAGCGGGAGCACAGATACGCAGTATTTT CASRFSGSTDTQYF
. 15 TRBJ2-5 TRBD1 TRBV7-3 TGTGCCAGCAGCTTAGCCCAGGGGGCCGTAGAGACCCAGTACTTC CASSLAQGAVETQYF
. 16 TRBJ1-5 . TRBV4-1 TGTGCCAGCAGCCAAGAGGGGAACAGGGGCAATCAGCCCCAGCATTTT CASSQEGNRGNQPQHF
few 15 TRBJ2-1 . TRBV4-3 TGCGCCAGCAGCCAAGACGGCGGGAAGTACAATGAGCAGTTCTTC CASSQDGGKYNEQFF
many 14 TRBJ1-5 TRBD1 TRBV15 TGTGCCACCAGCAGGGACAGGGGGATTCAGCCCCAGCATTTT CATSRDRGIQPQHF
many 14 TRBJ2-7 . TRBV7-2 TGTGCCAGCAGCTTCGGGACGCTCGGGGACGAGCAGTACTTC CASSFGTLGDEQYF
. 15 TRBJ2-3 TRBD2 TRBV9 TGTGCCAGCAGCGTAGGGGCGGGAGGGGACGATACGCAGTATTTT CASSVGAGGDDTQYF
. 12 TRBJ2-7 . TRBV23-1 TGCGCCAGCAAAGGAGCGATGTACGAGCAGTACTTC CASKGAMYEQYF
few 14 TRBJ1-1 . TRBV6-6 TGTGCCAGCAGTTACGCTCGGGGGGCCTCTGAAGCTTTCTTT CASSYARGASEAFF
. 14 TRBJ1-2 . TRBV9 TGTGCCAGCAGCTCCGGTGGGGGCATCTATGGCTACACCTTC CASSSGGGIYGYTF
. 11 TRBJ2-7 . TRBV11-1 TGTGCCAGCGGGTCCTCCTACGAGCAGTACTTC CASGSSYEQYF
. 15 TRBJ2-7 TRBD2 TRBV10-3 TGTGCCATCAGCACAACTAGCGGGAGGTCGGTCGAGCAGTACTTC CAISTTSGRSVEQYF
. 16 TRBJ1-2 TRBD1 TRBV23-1 TGCGCCAGCAGTCAATTTAGACAGGGAACTAACTATGGCTACACCTTC CASSQFRQGTNYGYTF
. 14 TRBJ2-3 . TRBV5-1 TGCGCCAGCAGCTTGGAAAGCAGAACAGATACGCAGTATTTT CASSLESRTDTQYF
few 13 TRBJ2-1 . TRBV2 TGTGCCAGCAGTCCCGGACTATACAATGAGCAGTTCTTC CASSPGLYNEQFF
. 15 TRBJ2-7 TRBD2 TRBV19 TGTGCCAGTAGTAGGGAATGGCTAGCGGGAGCCGAGCAGTACTTC CASSREWLAGAEQYF
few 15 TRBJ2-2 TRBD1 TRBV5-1 TGCGCCAGCAGCTTGTACAGGGGGCGCACCGGGGAGCTGTTTTTT CASSLYRGRTGELFF
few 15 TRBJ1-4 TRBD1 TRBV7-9 TGTGCCAGCAGCTTAGGAGGGGGCGTAGTTGAAAAACTGTTTTTT CASSLGGGVVEKLFF
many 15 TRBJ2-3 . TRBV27 TGTGCCAGCAGTTTAATGGCTAGCGCATCAGATACGCAGTATTTT CASSLMASASDTQYF
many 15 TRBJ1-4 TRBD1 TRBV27 TGTGCCAGCAGTTTACGACAGGGCTATGATGAAAAACTGTTTTTT CASSLRQGYDEKLFF